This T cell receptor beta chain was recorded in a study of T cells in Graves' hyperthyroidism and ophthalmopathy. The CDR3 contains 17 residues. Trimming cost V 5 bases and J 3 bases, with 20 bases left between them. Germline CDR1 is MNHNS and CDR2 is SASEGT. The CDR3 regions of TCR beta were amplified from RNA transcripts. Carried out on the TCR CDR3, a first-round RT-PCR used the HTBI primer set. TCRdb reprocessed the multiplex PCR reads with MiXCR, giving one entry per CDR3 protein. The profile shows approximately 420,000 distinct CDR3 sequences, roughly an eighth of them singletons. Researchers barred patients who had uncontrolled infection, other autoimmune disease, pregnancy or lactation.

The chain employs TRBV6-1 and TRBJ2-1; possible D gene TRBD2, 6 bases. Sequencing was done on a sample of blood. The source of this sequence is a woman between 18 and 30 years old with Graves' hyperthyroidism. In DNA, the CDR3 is TGTGCCAGCAGTACCTTCCTTGGGGGGAGCTACTACAATGAGCAGTTCTTC. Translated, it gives CASSTFLGGSYYNEQFF.